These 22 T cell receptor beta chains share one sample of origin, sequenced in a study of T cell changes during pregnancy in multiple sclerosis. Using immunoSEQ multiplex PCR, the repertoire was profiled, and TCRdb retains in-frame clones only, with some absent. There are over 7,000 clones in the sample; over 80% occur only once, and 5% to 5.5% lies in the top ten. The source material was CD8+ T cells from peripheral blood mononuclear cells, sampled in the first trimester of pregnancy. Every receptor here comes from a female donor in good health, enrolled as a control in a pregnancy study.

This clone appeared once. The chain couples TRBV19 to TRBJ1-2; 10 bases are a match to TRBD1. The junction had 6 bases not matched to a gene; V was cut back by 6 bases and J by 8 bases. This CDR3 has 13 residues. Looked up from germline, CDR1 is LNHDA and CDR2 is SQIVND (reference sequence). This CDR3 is CASRFGTGEGYTF. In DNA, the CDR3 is TGTGCCAGTAGGTTCGGGACAGGGGAAGGCTACACCTTC.

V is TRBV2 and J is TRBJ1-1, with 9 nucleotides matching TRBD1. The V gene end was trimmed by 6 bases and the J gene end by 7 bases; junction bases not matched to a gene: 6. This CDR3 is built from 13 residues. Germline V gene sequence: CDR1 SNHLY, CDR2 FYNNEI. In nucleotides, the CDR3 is TGTGCCAGCAGAAGACAGGGGGTTGATGAAGCTTTCTTT. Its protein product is CASRRQGVDEAFF.

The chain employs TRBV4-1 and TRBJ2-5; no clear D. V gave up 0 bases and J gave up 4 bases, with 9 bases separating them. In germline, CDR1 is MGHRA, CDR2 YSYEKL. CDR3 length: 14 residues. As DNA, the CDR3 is TGCGCCAGCAGCCAAGATGGCCAGGCAGAGACCCAGTACTTC. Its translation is CASSQDGQAETQYF.

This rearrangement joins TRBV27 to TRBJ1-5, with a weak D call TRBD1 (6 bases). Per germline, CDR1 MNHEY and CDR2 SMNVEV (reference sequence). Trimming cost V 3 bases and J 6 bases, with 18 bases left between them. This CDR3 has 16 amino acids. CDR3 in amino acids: CASSLWGPGGTQPQHF. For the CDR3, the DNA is TGTGCCAGCAGTTTGTGGGGGCCTGGAGGTACTCAGCCCCAGCATTTT.

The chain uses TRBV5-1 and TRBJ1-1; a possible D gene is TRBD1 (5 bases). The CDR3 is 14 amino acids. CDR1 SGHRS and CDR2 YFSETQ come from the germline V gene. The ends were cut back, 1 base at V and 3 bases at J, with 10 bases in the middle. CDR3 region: CASSLRVGDTEAFF. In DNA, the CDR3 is TGCGCCAGCAGCTTGAGGGTAGGGGACACTGAAGCTTTCTTT.

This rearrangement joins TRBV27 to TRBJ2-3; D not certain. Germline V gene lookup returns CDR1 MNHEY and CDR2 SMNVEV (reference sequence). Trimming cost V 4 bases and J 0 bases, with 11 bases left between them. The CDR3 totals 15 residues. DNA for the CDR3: TGTGCCAGCAGTTCGGCAGCGCTTAGCACAGATACGCAGTATTTT. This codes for CASSSAALSTDTQYF.

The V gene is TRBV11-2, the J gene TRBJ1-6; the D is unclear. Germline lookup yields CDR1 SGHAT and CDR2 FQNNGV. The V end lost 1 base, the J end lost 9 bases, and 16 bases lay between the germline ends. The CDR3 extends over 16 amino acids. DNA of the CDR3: TGTGCCAGCAGCTTAGGTTTGCTAGGCAAGTCTTCACCCCTCCACTTT. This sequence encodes CASSLGLLGKSSPLHF. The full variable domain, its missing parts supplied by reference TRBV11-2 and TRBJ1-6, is EAGVAQSPRYKIIEKRQSVAFWCNPISGHATLYWYQQILGQGPKLLIQFQNNGVVDDSQLPKDRFSAERLKGVDSTLKIQPAKLEDSAVYLCASSLGLLGKSSPLHFGNGTRLTVT.

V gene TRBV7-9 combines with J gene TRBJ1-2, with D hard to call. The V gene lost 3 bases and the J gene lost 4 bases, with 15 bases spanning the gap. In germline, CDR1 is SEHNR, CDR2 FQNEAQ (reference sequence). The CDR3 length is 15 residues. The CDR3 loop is CASSLYRQDPYGYTF. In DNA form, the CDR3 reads TGTGCCAGCAGCTTGTACCGCCAGGATCCCTATGGCTACACCTTC.

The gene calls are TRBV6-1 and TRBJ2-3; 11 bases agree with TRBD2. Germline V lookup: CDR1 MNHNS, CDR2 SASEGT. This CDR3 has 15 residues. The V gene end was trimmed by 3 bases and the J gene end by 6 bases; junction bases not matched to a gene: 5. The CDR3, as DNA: TGTGCCAGCAGTGAGGGTAGCGGGGGGGCCGATACGCAGTATTTT. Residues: CASSEGSGGADTQYF.

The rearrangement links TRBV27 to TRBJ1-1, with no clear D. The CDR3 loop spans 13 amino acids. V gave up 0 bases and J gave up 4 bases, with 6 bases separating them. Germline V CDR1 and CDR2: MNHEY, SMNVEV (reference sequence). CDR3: CASSLSGGTEAFF. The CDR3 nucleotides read TGTGCCAGCAGTTTATCCGGAGGCACTGAAGCTTTCTTT.

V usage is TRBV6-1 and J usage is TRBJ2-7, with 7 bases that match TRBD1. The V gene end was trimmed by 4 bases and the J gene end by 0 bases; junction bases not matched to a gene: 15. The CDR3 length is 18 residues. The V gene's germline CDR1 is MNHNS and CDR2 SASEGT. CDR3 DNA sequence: TGTGCCAGCAGTGCAAGGGGACAGCTCTACCCACACTCCTACGAGCAGTACTTC. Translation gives CASSARGQLYPHSYEQYF.

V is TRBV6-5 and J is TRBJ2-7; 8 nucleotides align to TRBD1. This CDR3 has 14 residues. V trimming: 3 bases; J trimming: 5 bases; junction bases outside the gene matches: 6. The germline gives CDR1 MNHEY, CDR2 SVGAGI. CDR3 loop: CASSYSPGGDEQYF. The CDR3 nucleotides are TGTGCCAGCAGTTATAGTCCAGGGGGCGACGAGCAGTACTTC.

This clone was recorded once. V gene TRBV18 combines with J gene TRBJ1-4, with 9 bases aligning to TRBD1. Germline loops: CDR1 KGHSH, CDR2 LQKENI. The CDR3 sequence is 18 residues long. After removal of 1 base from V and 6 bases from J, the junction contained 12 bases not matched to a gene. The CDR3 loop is CASSPQKNRGRVDEKLFF. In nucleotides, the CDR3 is TGTGCCAGCTCACCACAAAAGAACAGGGGGCGGGTCGATGAAAAACTGTTTTTT.

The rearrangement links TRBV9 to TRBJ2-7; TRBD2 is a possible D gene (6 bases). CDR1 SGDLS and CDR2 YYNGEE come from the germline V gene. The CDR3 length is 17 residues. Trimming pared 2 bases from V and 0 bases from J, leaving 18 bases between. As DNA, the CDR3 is TGTGCCAGCAGCGTGGGGTTAGGGACTCCTACCTCCTACGAGCAGTACTTC. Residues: CASSVGLGTPTSYEQYF.

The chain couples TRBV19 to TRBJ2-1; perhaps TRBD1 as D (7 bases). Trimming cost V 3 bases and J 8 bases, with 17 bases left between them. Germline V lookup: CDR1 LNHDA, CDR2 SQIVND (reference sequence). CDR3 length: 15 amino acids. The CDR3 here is CASSMEGALLHEQFF. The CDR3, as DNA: TGTGCCAGTAGTATGGAGGGGGCCCTTCTGCATGAGCAGTTCTTC.

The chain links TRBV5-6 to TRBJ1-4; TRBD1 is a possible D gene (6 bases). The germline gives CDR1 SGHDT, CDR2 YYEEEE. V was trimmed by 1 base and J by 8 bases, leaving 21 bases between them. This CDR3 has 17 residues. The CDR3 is CASSLRVFGGPDEKLFF. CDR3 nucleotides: TGTGCCAGCAGCTTGCGTGTTTTCGGGGGGCCGGACGAAAAACTGTTTTTT.

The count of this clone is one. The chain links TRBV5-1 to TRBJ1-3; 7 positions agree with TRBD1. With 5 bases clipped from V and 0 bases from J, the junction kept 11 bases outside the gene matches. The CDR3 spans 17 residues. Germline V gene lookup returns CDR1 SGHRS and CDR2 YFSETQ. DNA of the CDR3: TGCGCCAGCAGACAAGGAGGGCGACAGGGCTCTGGAAACACCATATATTTT. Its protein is CASRQGGRQGSGNTIYF.

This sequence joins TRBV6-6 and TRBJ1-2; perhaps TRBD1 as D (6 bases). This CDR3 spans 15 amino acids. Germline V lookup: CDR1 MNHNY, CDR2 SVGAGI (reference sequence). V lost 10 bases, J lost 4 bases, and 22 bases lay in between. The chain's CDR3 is CATTPLRGAVYGYTF. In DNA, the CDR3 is TGTGCCACCACCCCCCTTCGGGGGGCCGTCTATGGCTACACCTTC.

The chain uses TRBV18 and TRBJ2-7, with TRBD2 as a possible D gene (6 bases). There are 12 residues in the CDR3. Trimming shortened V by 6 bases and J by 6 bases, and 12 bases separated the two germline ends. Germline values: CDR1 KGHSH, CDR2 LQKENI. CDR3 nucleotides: TGTGCCAGCTCCCTGGGGGGTCGCGAGCAGTACTTC. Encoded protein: CASSLGGREQYF.

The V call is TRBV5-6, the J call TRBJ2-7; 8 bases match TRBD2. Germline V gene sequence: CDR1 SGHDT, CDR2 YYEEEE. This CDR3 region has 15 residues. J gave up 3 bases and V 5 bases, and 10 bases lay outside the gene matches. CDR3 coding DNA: TGTGCCAGCAGTCAACGGGGGGGAAGACACTACGAGCAGTACTTC. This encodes CASSQRGGRHYEQYF.

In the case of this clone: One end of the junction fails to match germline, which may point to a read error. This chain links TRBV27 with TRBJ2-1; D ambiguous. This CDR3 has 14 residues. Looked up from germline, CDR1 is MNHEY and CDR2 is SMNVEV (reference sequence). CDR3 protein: CASSLGSGFNGQFF. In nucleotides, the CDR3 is TGTGCCAGCAGTTTAGGGTCCGGGTTCAATGGGCAGTTCTTC.

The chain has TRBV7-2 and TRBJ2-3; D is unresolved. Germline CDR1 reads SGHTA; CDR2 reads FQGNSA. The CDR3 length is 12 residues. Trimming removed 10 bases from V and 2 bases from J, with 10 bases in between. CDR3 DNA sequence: TGTGCCATACAGACAAACACAGATACGCAGTATTTT. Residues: CAIQTNTDTQYF.